This T cell receptor (beta chain) was sequenced during a study of cytomegalovirus exposure and HLA in healthy donors. For the study at large: In a later analysis, the approximately 120 validation repertoires were reported to have used the same platform as the 600 to 800 first-cohort repertoires.

Findings of the study overall: Over 150 TCR beta chains were listed as cytomegalovirus-associated.

On this clone itself: Its antigen remains unidentified.

The CDR3 length is 14 residues. The germline V gene encodes CDR1 MDHEN and CDR2 SYDVKM. Trimming shortened V by 3 bases and J by 1 base, and 9 bases separated the two germline ends. Some clones are missing from TCRdb's copy, which holds only in-frame ones; the method was immunoSEQ multiplex PCR. The table records fewer than 350,000 clones, over 75% of them present only once. What was sequenced was PBMCs. The chain combines TRBV28 with TRBJ1-1; D is ambiguous. The receptor was derived from a young woman in good health and CMV-seronegative. CDR3 DNA: TGTGCCAGCAGTTTGGTATCACAGAACACTGAAGCTTTCTTT. It is translated as CASSLVSQNTEAFF.